The T cell receptor (beta chain) under discussion was sequenced for a study of blood T cell repertoires in COVID-19. Study background: Acute and convalescent COVID-19 specimens originated in the United States, Italy and Spain. PBMCs, B-cell-depleted T cells, or T cells were the source of the cDNA or gDNA that made up the material.

As regards this clone: At one boundary the junction diverges from the germline segment, which might be a read error.

Authors' data handling: From reference gene primer amplification, estimates of nucleated cell counts were derived. Measured with immunoSEQ multiplex PCR; TCRdb has only the in-frame clones, and not every one. For V, J and clone size, that table is used; D and trimming come from the DNA. The table records roughly 50,000 clones, 91% of them present only once. The CDR3 loop spans 9 amino acids. Germline V CDR1 and CDR2: DFQATT, SNEGSKA (reference sequence). This TCR came from a man over 45 with active COVID-19. Sequencing input: peripheral blood. This rearrangement joins TRBV20-1 to TRBJ1-3; TRBD1 aligns across 9 bases. Written as DNA, the CDR3 is TGCAGCGGTAGGACAGGGGAAAATTTT. This codes for CSGRTGENF.